What follows are 13 T cell receptor beta chains derived from one specimen sequenced in a study of T-cell reconstitution after alpha-beta-depleted transplantation in children (dated by TCRdb to 2016 to 2017). Library construction relied on PCR. Sequencer: Illumina HiSeq 2500. TCR library preparation used molecular barcoding, with unique molecular identifiers applied to normalize quantification of the TCRbeta repertoire. TCRdb reprocessed the public reads (quality trimming at Q25 with fastp, clone calling with MiXCR) and kept in-frame beta chains. CDR3 protein sequences are deduplicated, and each keeps its most common genes and DNA. This sample lists 350,000 to 400,000 distinct CDR3 sequences; about a fifth were detected once. Together, the top ten hold around 4% of the sample. The sample in question was PBMCs from the stem cell graft donor, obtained from the stem cell graft. These receptors were taken from a human donor who donated a stem cell graft to a child with acute myeloid leukemia.

The V call is TRBV27, the J call TRBJ2-7; the D call may be TRBD1 or TRBD2 (5 bases each). The ends were cut back, 8 bases at V and 1 base at J, with 18 bases in the middle. The CDR3 totals 15 residues. Germline CDR1 MNHEY, CDR2 SMNVEV (reference sequence). The CDR3 here is CASRSPGTGSYEQYF. The CDR3 DNA sequence: TGTGCCAGCCGTTCTCCCGGGACGGGGTCCTACGAGCAGTACTTC.

V and J are TRBV24-1 and TRBJ2-3; D might be TRBD1 (6 bases). Per germline, CDR1 KGHDR and CDR2 SFDVKD. The V gene lost 5 bases and the J gene lost 4 bases, with 15 bases spanning the gap. CDR3 length equals 15 residues. The CDR3 nucleotides read TGTGCCACCAGTGTCCAGGGGCGGCCCTCAGATACGCAGTATTTT. The encoded protein is CATSVQGRPSDTQYF.

The chain combines TRBV5-1 with TRBJ2-4, with D maybe TRBD1 (6 bases). The CDR3 has 17 residues. Per the germline V gene, CDR1 is SGHRS and CDR2 is YFSETQ. The ends were cut back, 0 bases at V and 8 bases at J, with 21 bases in the middle. CDR3 region: CASSLDPPSTGRDIQYF. CDR3 bases: TGCGCCAGCAGCTTGGATCCTCCTTCGACAGGCAGGGACATTCAGTACTTC.

This chain uses TRBV20-1 with TRBJ1-2; D call uncertain. The CDR3 contains 13 residues. V gave up 7 bases and J gave up 0 bases, with 12 bases separating them. Germline lookup yields CDR1 DFQATT and CDR2 SNEGSKA (reference sequence). The chain's CDR3 is CSVPGTANYGYTF. The CDR3 DNA reads TGCAGTGTGCCCGGAACCGCTAACTATGGCTACACCTTC.

This clonotype appeared once. Relative to the germline gene, one junction end is altered; a read error may explain this. The chain uses TRBV5-1 and TRBJ2-1; the D is unclear. CDR3 length equals 17 residues. From germline, CDR1 is SGHRS and CDR2 YFSETQ. The CDR3 sequence is CANSLDAVSDSYNEQFF. Here the CDR3 DNA reads TGCGCCAACAGCTTGGATGCCGTGTCGGACTCCTACAATGAGCAGTTCTTC.

This clonotype was seen ten or more times. V and J are TRBV6-5 and TRBJ1-2, with D possibly TRBD1 on 5 matching bases. The V end lost 6 bases, the J end lost 5 bases, and 13 bases lay between the germline ends. Germline V lookup: CDR1 MNHEY, CDR2 SVGAGI. The CDR3 contains 13 residues. The CDR3, as DNA: TGTGCCAGCAGCCCGACAGTGCGGTATGGCTACACCTTC. This sequence encodes CASSPTVRYGYTF.

This clonotype was observed a few times. V is TRBV25-1 and J is TRBJ2-1; TRBD1 or TRBD2 may be the D gene (5 bases each). Germline V gene lookup returns CDR1 MGHDK and CDR2 SYGVNS. With 3 bases removed from V and 6 bases from J, the gap between germline ends came to 15 bases. The CDR3 runs 15 residues. CDR3 residues: CASSDHTGTSNEQFF. CDR3 sequence (DNA): TGTGCCAGCAGTGATCATACAGGTACTAGCAATGAGCAGTTCTTC.

The chain links TRBV7-9 to TRBJ2-4; no clear D gene. This CDR3 is built from 15 residues. Germline assignment: CDR1 SEHNR and CDR2 FQNEAQ (reference sequence). V lost 5 bases, J lost 3 bases, and 14 bases lay in between. The CDR3 sequence: CASSPPEVDKNIQYF. The CDR3 region has the DNA TGTGCCAGCAGCCCTCCTGAGGTTGACAAAAACATTCAGTACTTC. The variable domain in full, completed from reference TRBV7-9 and TRBJ2-4, reads DTGVSQNPRHKITKRGQNVTFRCDPISEHNRLYWYRQTLGQGPEFLTYFQNEAQLEKSRLLSDRFSAERPKGSFSTLEIQRTEQGDSAMYLCASSPPEVDKNIQYFGAGTRLSVL.

This chain uses TRBV6-2 or TRBV6-3 with TRBJ1-3, with 8 bases lining up with TRBD1. The germline V gene has CDR1 MNHEY and CDR2 SVGEGT. The CDR3 runs 14 residues. Germline trimming cut 8 bases from V and 0 bases from J; bases unmatched to any gene: 3. CDR3 in amino acids: CASRTGGSGNTIYF. In nucleotides, the CDR3 is TGTGCCAGCCGCACAGGGGGCTCTGGAAACACCATATATTTT.

In its sample, this clonotype was seen a few times. V and J are TRBV29-1 and TRBJ2-1; D call uncertain. CDR3 size: 13 residues. The V gene's germline CDR1 is SQVTM and CDR2 ANQGSEA. Between the trimmed V and J ends, which lost 7 bases and 3 bases, there was a span of 13 bases. In DNA, the CDR3 is TGCAGCGGGTCGGCCCCCTACTACAATGAGCAGTTCTTC. It yields the protein CSGSAPYYNEQFF.

This clonotype has ten or more counts. The V and J genes are TRBV20-1 and TRBJ2-1, with 11 bases identical to TRBD2. The junction had 1 base not matched to a gene; V was cut back by 6 bases and J by 6 bases. Germline V lookup: CDR1 DFQATT, CDR2 SNEGSKA (reference sequence). The CDR3 extends over 12 amino acids. The CDR3 region has the DNA TGCAGTGCGGGGACTAGCGGCAATGAGCAGTTCTTC. This translates into CSAGTSGNEQFF.

This clonotype was observed a few times. This chain uses TRBV18 with TRBJ2-5; 8 nucleotides align to TRBD2. The trim removed 2 bases at V and 3 bases at J, leaving 8 bases unmatched. CDR1 KGHSH and CDR2 LQKENI come from the germline V gene. The CDR3 runs 16 residues. CDR3 bases: TGTGCCAGCTCACCAGTGGCTAGCGGGCTTAAAGAGACCCAGTACTTC. This translates into CASSPVASGLKETQYF.

V usage is TRBV6-1 and J usage is TRBJ2-1, with 10 bases matching TRBD1. This CDR3 is 14 amino acids long. Germline assignment: CDR1 MNHNS and CDR2 SASEGT. Trimming cost V 5 bases and J 6 bases; bases outside gene matches: 4. CDR3 in amino acids: CASSRTGGSNEQFF. In nucleotides, the CDR3 is TGTGCCAGCAGTAGGACAGGGGGGTCCAATGAGCAGTTCTTC.